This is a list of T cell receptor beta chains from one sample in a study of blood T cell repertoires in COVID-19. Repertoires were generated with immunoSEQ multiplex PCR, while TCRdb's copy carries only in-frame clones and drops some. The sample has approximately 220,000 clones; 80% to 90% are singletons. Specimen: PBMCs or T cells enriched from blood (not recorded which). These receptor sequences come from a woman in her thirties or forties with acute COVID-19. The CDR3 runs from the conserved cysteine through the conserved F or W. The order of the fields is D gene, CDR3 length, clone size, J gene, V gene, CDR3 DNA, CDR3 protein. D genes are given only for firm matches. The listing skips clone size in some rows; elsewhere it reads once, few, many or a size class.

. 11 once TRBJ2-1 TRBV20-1 TGCAGTGCTAAATCCCTCGGGGAAAGGTTCTTC CSAKSLGERFF
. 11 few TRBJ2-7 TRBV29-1 TGCAGCGTTGAAGACAGATACGAGCAGTACTTC CSVEDRYEQYF
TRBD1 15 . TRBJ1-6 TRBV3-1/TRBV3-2 TGTGCCAGCAGCCAAGAAGGGGGCGTGGGGTCACCCCTCCACTTT CASSQEGGVGSPLHF
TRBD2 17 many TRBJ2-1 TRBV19 TGTGCCAGTAGTATGGCGACTAGCGGGAGAGGTAAGAATGAGCAGTTCTTC CASSMATSGRGKNEQFF
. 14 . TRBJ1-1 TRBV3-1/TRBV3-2 TGTGCCAGCAGCCCATGGGGGGGGCTCACTGAAGCTTTCTTT CASSPWGGLTEAFF
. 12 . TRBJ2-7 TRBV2 TGTGCCAGCAGGGAGGGGAGGTACGAGCAGTACTTC CASREGRYEQYF
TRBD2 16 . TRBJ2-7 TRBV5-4 TGTGCCAGCAGCTTGGGTGCGGGAGGGCCGATCGGCGAGCAGTACTTC CASSLGAGGPIGEQYF
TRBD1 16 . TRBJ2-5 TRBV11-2 TGTGCCAGCAGGCCCACTTTCACAGGGGGAGAAGAGACCCAGTACTTC CASRPTFTGGEETQYF
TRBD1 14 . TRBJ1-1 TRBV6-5 TGTGCCAGCAGGACAGGGGGCGAAGACACTGAAGCTTTCTTT CASRTGGEDTEAFF
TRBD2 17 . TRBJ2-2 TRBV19 TGTGCCAGTAGTAGGCTAGCGGGAGGATCGAACACCGGGGAGCTGTTTTTT CASSRLAGGSNTGELFF
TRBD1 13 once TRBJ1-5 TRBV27 TGTGCCAGCGGATGGACAGGGAATCAGCCCCAGCATTTT CASGWTGNQPQHF
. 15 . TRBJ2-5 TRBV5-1 TGCGCCAGCAGCTTGGGTGGAGGTGGACAAGAGACCCAGTACTTC CASSLGGGGQETQYF
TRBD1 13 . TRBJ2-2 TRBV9 TGTGCCAGCAGCGGACAGGGGGCCGGGGAGCTGTTTTTT CASSGQGAGELFF
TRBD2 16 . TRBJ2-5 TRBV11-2 TGTGCCAGCAGTTCCGGGACTAGCGGGTACCAAGAGACCCAGTACTTC CASSSGTSGYQETQYF
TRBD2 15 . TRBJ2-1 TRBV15 TGTGCCACCAGCAGAGCCGGGAGGTCCTACAATGAGCAGTTCTTC CATSRAGRSYNEQFF
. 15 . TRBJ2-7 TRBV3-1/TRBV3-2 TGTGCCAGCAGCCAAGTTCCAGGCCCCTCCTACGAGCAGTACTTC CASSQVPGPSYEQYF
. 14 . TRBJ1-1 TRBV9 TGTGCCAGCAGCGTAGCTGGGGGGGACACTGAAGCTTTCTTT CASSVAGGDTEAFF
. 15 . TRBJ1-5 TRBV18 TGTGCCAGCTCACCAGGGCAGGGGAGCGTTCAGCCCCAGCATTTT CASSPGQGSVQPQHF
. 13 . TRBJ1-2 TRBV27 TGTGCCAGCAGAGGGGTCCAGATGAGGGGCTACACCTTC CASRGVQMRGYTF
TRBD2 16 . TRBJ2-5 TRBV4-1 TGCGCCAGCAGCCAAGATGGGAGGGCAGGGCAAGAGACCCAGTACTTC CASSQDGRAGQETQYF
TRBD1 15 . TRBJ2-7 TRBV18 TGTGCCAGCTCACCCCTGGACAGGGGAACCTACGAGCAGTACTTC CASSPLDRGTYEQYF
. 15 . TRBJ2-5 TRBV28 TGTGCCAGCAGTTGGAGGACGGGACTTCAAGAGACCCAGTACTTC CASSWRTGLQETQYF
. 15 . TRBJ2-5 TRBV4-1 TGCGCCAGCAGCCAAGGGGACACCGATGCGGAGACCCAGTACTTC CASSQGDTDAETQYF
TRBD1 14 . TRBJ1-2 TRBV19 TGTGCCAGTAGTATTACAGGGGTGGACTATGGCTACACCTTC CASSITGVDYGYTF
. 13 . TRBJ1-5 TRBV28 TGTGCGTGCGCGGCGCTTGGCAATCAGCCCCAGCATTTT CACAALGNQPQHF
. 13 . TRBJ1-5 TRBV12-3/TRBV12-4 TGTGCCAGCAGCGGAGGGGACAATCAGCCCCAGCATTTT CASSGGDNQPQHF
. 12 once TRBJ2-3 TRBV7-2 TGTGCCAGCAGCCCCTATGGAGATACGCAGTATTTT CASSPYGDTQYF
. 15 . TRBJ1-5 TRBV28 TGTGCCAGCAGTTCGGACGGGGTCGGGAATCAGCCCCAGCATTTT CASSSDGVGNQPQHF
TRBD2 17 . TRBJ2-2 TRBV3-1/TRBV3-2 TGTGCCAGCAGCCAAGGGGCTAGCGGGAGCTTTGCCGGGGAGCTGTTTTTT CASSQGASGSFAGELFF
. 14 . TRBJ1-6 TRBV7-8 TGTGCCAGCAGCTTACGGGACATAAATTCACCCCTCCACTTT CASSLRDINSPLHF
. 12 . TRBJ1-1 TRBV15 TGTGCCACCAGCAGAGATTGGCCTGAAGCTTTCTTT CATSRDWPEAFF
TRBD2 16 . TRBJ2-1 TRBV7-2 TGTGCCAGCAGCCTGGCCCTGGGACTAGCGGGTAATGAGCAGTTCTTC CASSLALGLAGNEQFF
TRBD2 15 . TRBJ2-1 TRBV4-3 TGCGCCAGCAGCTCGCGACTAGCGGGAGACGGTGAGCAGTTCTTC CASSSRLAGDGEQFF
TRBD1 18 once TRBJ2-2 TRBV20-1 TGCAGTGCTAGTAATGTGTCCGGGACAGTCGCGAACACCGGGGAGCTGTTTTTT CSASNVSGTVANTGELFF
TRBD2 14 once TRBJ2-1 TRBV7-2 TGTGCCAGCACCTCTGGCGGGAGGCACAATGAGCAGTTCTTC CASTSGGRHNEQFF
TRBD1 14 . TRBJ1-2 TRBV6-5 TGTGCCAGCAGATTTACAGGGGAACGCTATGGCTACACCTTC CASRFTGERYGYTF
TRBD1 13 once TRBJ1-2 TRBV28 TGTGCCAGCCGGATCGGGACAGGGAATGGCTACACCTTC CASRIGTGNGYTF
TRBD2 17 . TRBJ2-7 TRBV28 TGTGCCAGCAGCCCAGTCCCCACTAGCGGAACCCCCTACGAGCAGTACTTC CASSPVPTSGTPYEQYF
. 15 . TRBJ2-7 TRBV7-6 TGTGCCAGCAGCTTAAACCGGGACTTCTCCTACGAGCAGTACTTC CASSLNRDFSYEQYF
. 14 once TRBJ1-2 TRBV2 TGTGCCAGCAGTGACGAAAACAGGGTGCATGGCTACACCTTC CASSDENRVHGYTF
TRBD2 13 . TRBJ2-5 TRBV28 TGTGCCAGCAGTGGACTAGCGGAAGAGACCCAGTACTTC CASSGLAEETQYF
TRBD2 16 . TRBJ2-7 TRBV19 TGTGCCAGTAGTACCCGAGGACTAGCGGCGATCTACGAGCAGTACTTC CASSTRGLAAIYEQYF
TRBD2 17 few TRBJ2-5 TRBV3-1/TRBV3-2 TGTGCCAGCAGCCCCCAAAGCGGGAGGGCGGGTCAAGAGACCCAGTACTTC CASSPQSGRAGQETQYF
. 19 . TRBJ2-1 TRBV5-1 TGCGCCAGCAGCCAGGGGCAGGGGGAGGTGGGAGCCTCCTACAATGAGCAGTTCTTC CASSQGQGEVGASYNEQFF
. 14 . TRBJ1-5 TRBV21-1 TGTGCCAGCATGGGAACAGCGGATCATCAGCCCCAGCATTTT CASMGTADHQPQHF
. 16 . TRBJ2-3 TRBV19 TGTGCCAGTAGTGCCCGTTTGGGGGCCCGGGGTGATACGCAGTATTTT CASSARLGARGDTQYF
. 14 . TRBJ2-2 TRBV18 TGTGCCAGCTCACCGACAGGTGGCACCGGGGAGCTGTTTTTT CASSPTGGTGELFF
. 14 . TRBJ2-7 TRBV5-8 TGTGCCAGCAGGCAAACTAGCAGCTCCTACGAGCAGTACTTC CASRQTSSSYEQYF
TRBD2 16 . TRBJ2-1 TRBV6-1 TGTGCCAGCAGTGGGAAGCGGGCGGGAGGAAACAATGAGCAGTTCTTC CASSGKRAGGNNEQFF
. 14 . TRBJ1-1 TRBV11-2 TGTGCCAGCAGCTTAAGTTTGGCGAACACTGAAGCTTTCTTT CASSLSLANTEAFF
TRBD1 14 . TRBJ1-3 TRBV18 TGTGCCAGCTCACCCCAGGGGGAGTCGAACACCATATATTTT CASSPQGESNTIYF
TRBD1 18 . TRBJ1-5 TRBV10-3 TGTGCCATCAGTGAGCTCGATTCCCGGGACAGGGGTATCCAGCCCCAGCATTTT CAISELDSRDRGIQPQHF
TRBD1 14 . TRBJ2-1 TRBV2 TGTGCCAGCAGTGAACGACAGGGGGCGGATGAGCAGTTCTTC CASSERQGADEQFF
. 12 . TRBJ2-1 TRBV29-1 TGCAGCGCTAAAAGAGGAGATGCCAAGCAGTTCTTC CSAKRGDAKQFF
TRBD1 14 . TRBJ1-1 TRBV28 TGTGCCAGTTTACCAGGGGGTTCAGTCACTGAAGCTTTCTTT CASLPGGSVTEAFF
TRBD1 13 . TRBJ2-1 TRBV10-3 TGTGCCTCCCACTCCCAGGGGGCGAATGAGCAGTTCTTC CASHSQGANEQFF
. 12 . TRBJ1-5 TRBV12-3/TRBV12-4 TGTGCCAGCAGTACACAGGGACAGCCCCAGCATTTT CASSTQGQPQHF
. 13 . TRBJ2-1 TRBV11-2 TGTGCCAGCAGCCCCCTTCCGCGAAATGAGCAGTTCTTC CASSPLPRNEQFF
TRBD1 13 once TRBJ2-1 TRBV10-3 TGTGCCACCCTGGACAGGGTTGGGAATGAGCAGTTCTTC CATLDRVGNEQFF